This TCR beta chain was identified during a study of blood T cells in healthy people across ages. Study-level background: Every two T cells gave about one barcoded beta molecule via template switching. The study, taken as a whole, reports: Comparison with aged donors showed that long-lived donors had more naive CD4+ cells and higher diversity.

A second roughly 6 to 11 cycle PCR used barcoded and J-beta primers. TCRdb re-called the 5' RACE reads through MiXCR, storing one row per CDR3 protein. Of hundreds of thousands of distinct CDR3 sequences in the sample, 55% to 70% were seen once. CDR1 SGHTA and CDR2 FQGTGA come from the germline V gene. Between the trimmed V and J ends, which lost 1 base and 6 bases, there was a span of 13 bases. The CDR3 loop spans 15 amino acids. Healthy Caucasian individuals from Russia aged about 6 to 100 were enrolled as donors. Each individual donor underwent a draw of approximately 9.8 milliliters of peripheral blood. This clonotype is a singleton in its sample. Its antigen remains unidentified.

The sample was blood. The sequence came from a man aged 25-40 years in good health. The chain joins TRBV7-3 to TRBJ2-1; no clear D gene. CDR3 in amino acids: CASSLSSLPGNEQFF. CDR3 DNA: TGTGCCAGCAGCTTAAGTAGTCTCCCGGGCAATGAGCAGTTCTTC.